This T cell receptor (beta chain) comes out of a study of blood T cell repertoires in COVID-19. Study-level background: The United States, Italy and Spain were the sources of the acute and convalescent COVID-19 samples. PBMCs, B-cell-depleted T cells, or T cells provided the cDNA or gDNA that made up the material.

Germline assignment: CDR1 MGHRA and CDR2 YSYEKL. The CDR3 totals 14 residues. Trimming took 0 bases from V and 6 from J, leaving 9 bases between them. Generated by immunoSEQ multiplex PCR, the TCRdb table keeps only in-frame clones and is missing some. The sample records about 300,000 clones, around 87% being singletons. This clonotype was sampled from a man between 70 and 80 years old with acute or convalescent COVID-19. The chain links TRBV4-1 to TRBJ2-1, with D possibly matching TRBD2 (6 bases). Sample: peripheral blood. The CDR3 reads CASSQDAGLNEQFF. The CDR3 DNA reads TGCGCCAGCAGCCAAGATGCGGGGCTCAATGAGCAGTTCTTC.